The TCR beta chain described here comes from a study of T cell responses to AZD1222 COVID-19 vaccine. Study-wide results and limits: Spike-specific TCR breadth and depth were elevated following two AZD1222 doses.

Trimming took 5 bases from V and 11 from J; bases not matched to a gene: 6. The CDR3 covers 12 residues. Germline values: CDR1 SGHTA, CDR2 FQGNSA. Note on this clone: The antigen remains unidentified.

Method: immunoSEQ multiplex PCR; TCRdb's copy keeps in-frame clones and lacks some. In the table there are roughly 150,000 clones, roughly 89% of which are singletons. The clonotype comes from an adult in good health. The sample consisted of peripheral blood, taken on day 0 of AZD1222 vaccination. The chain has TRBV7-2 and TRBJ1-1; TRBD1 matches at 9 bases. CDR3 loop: CASSINRGHAFF. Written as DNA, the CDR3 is TGTGCCAGCAGCATCAACAGGGGGCATGCTTTCTTT.